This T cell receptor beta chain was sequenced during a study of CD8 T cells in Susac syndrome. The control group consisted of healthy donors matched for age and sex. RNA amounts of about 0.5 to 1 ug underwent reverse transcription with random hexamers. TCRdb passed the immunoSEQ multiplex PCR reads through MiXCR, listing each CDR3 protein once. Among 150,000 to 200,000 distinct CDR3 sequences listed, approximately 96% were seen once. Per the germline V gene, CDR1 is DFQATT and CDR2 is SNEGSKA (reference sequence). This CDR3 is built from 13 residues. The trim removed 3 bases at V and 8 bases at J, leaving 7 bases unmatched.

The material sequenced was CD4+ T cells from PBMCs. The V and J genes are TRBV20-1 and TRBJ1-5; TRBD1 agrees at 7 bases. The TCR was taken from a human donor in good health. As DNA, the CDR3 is TGCAGTGCTAGGGAGGGGGCCGGTGAGCCCCAGCATTTT. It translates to CSAREGAGEPQHF.